This is a list of T cell receptor beta chains from one sample in a study of T cell repertoires in cytomegalovirus infection. Via MiXCR, TCRdb re-called the reads, giving one row per CDR3 protein. Here the sample spans about 740,000 distinct CDR3 sequences, under 40% being singletons. Sequenced: PBMCs. Source of these receptors: a human donor in good health (CMV status not recorded). Some clones in this sample may be carry-over from other donors' samples. The CDR3 runs from the conserved cysteine through the conserved F or W. The order of the fields is J gene, V gene, clone size, D gene, CDR3 DNA, CDR3 protein. D genes are given only for firm matches. Clone size is not always given. Where it is, it says once, few, many or a class for expanded clones.

>TRBJ2-7|TRBV2|.|.
TGTGCCAGCAGCGTTGCGTCGAGTATCTACGAGCAGTACTTC
CASSVASSIYEQYF
>TRBJ1-6|TRBV11-2|.|.
TGTGCCAGCAGCGCCTGGGACGGCAGCTCCTATAATTCACCCCTCAACTTT
CASSAWDGSSYNSPLNF
>TRBJ2-2|TRBV9|few|.
TGTGCCAGCAGCGGGGGGGGGGCCCCCGGGGAGCTGTTTTTT
CASSGGGAPGELFF
>TRBJ1-1|TRBV7-6|few|.
TGTGCCAGCAGCCAATCTGGGGGGGGGAACACTGAAGCTTTCTTT
CASSQSGGGNTEAFF
>TRBJ2-2|TRBV10-3|.|.
TGTGCCATCAGTGAGCCGGGGGCTGGCACTTATGAGCTGTTTTTT
CAISEPGAGTYELFF
>TRBJ2-3|TRBV5-6|many|.
TGTGCCAGCAGCCCCTGGGGAGATACGCAGTATTTT
CASSPWGDTQYF
>TRBJ1-2|TRBV9|few|.
TGTGCCAGCAGCGTAGACTCAGGAAACTATGGCTACACCTTC
CASSVDSGNYGYTF
>TRBJ2-5|TRBV3-1|.|TRBD2
TGTGCCAGCAGCCAAGGGTCTAGCGGGGGCCCATTTGAAATGGAGACCCAGTACTTC
CASSQGSSGGPFEMETQYF
>TRBJ2-3|TRBV7-2|.|.
TGTGCCAGCTTCACAGGGAGAACAGATACGCAGTATTTT
CASFTGRTDTQYF
>TRBJ1-4|TRBV14|.|.
TGTGCCAGCAGCCACCCGAAGGGGGGCAATGAAAAACTGTTTTTT
CASSHPKGGNEKLFF
>TRBJ2-1|TRBV27|.|TRBD1
TGTGCCAGCAGCCCTTACCGGGACAGGGTTCGTAGGGAGCAGTTATTC
CASSPYRDRVRREQLF
>TRBJ1-5|TRBV28|.|.
TGTGCCAGCAGTTTACGCGACGCAGTACAGCCCCAGCATTTT
CASSLRDAVQPQHF
>TRBJ2-2|TRBV29-1|few|.
TGCAGCGTCCACCCGCAGGCGGGCACCGGGGAGCTGTTTTTT
CSVHPQAGTGELFF
>TRBJ1-2|TRBV7-9|few|.
TGTGCCAGCAGCTCAGGGCAGGGACACATTACCTATGGCTACACCTTC
CASSSGQGHITYGYTF
>TRBJ2-3|TRBV4-1|.|TRBD2
TGCTCCAGCAGCCAAGATGAGTTGTTGGGGGGGAGCACAGATACGCAGTATTTT
CSSSQDELLGGSTDTQYF
>TRBJ2-3|TRBV20-1|.|.
TGCAGTGCGTTTTTTTTTGATACGCAGTATTTT
CSAFFFDTQYF
>TRBJ2-1|TRBV19|once|.
TGTGCCAGTATGGGACTCCGAAGCGTTTACAATGAGCAGTTCTTC
CASMGLRSVYNEQFF
>TRBJ1-1|TRBV7-2|few|.
TGTGCCAGCAGCTTCGCCTTCGGCAGGATGAACACTGAAGCTTTCTTT
CASSFAFGRMNTEAFF
>TRBJ1-1|TRBV6-6|many|TRBD1
TGTGCCAGCAGTCGACAGGGTGACACTGAAGCTTTCTTT
CASSRQGDTEAFF
>TRBJ1-1|TRBV7-8|many|.
TGTGCCAGCAGCCAACAGAGTAGTGGCGCTTTCTTT
CASSQQSSGAFF
>TRBJ2-5|TRBV7-4|few|TRBD1
TGTGCCAGCAGCCACCCTGACGAGACAGGGCAAGAGACCCAGTACTTC
CASSHPDETGQETQYF
>TRBJ2-2|TRBV10-2|.|.
TGCGCCAGCAGTGAGTCAGGGAAGCGCGAGGAGCTGTTTTTT
CASSESGKREELFF
>TRBJ1-3|TRBV12-3/TRBV12-4|.|TRBD1
TGTGCCAGCACCCCTGACAGGGGGCTGGGAAACACCATATATTTT
CASTPDRGLGNTIYF
>TRBJ2-7|TRBV15|.|.
TGTGCCACCAGCAGAGATTGGACAAAGCAGTACTTC
CATSRDWTKQYF
>TRBJ1-1|TRBV9|few|.
TGTGCCAGCACCCTAGGCGGGTGGGACACTGAAGCTTTCTTT
CASTLGGWDTEAFF
>TRBJ2-1|TRBV19|.|TRBD2
TGTGCCAGTAGTGTACTAGCGATCACCGGGAATGAGCAGTTCTTC
CASSVLAITGNEQFF
>TRBJ2-3|TRBV7-3|.|TRBD2
TGTGCCAGCAGCTTAACTGCTAGCGGGGGGGCCTCAGGCACAGATACGCAGTATTTT
CASSLTASGGASGTDTQYF
>TRBJ2-2|TRBV27|.|.
TGTGCCAGCAGTTTATCGATTTCTCTATCTAACACCGGGGAGCTGTTTTTT
CASSLSISLSNTGELFF
>TRBJ1-5|TRBV28|.|.
TGTGCCAGCAGTTTAAGCCTTAGCAATCAGCCCCAGCATTTT
CASSLSLSNQPQHF
>TRBJ2-1|TRBV5-1|.|TRBD2
TGCGCCAGCAGCAAAGGGACTAGCGGGAGCAATGAGCAGTTCTTC
CASSKGTSGSNEQFF
>TRBJ2-2|TRBV7-8|.|TRBD2
TGTGCCAGCAGCTCTCGGACTAGCGGGAACACCGGGGAGCTGTTTTTT
CASSSRTSGNTGELFF
>TRBJ2-2|TRBV7-8|.|.
TGTGCCAGCAGCGTAGCGCTCCTAGCTGTTTCGGACACCGGGGAGCTGTTTTTT
CASSVALLAVSDTGELFF